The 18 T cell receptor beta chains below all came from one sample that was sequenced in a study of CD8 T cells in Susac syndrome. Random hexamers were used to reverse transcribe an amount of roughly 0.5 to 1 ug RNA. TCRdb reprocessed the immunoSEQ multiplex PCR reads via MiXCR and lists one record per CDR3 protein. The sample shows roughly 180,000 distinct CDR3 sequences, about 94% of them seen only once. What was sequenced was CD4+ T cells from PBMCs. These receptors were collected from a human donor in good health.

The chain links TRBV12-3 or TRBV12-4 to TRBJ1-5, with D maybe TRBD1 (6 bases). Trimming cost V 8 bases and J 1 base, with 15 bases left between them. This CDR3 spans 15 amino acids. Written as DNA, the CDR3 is TGTGCCAGCGCAGGGAATGGGGGCAGCAATCAGCCCCAGCATTTT. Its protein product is CASAGNGGSNQPQHF.

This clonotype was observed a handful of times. CDR3 DNA sequence: TGTGCCAGCAGCTCTAGAACAGATACGCAGTATTTT. Its protein product is CASSSRTDTQYF. The chain couples TRBV7-2 to TRBJ2-3; the D is unclear. Germline V gives CDR1 SGHTA, CDR2 FQGNSA. Deletions cut 4 bases from V and 3 bases from J, with 5 bases between. CDR3 size: 12 residues.

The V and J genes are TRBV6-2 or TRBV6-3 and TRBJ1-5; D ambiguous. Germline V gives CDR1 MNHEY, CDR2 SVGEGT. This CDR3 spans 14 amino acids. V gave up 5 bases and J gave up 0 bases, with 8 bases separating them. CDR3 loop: CASSDGGSNQPQHF. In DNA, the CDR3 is TGTGCCAGCAGTGACGGAGGTAGCAATCAGCCCCAGCATTTT.

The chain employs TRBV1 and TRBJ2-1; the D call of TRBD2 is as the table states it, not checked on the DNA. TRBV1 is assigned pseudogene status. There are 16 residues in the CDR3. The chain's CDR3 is CTSSQDRREQNNEQFF. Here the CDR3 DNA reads TGCACCAGCAGCCAAGATAGGAGGGAGCAGAACAATGAGCAGTTCTTC.

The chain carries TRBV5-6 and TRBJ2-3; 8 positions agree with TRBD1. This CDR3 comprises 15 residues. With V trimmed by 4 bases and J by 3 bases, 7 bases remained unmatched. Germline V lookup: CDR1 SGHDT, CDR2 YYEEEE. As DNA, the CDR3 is TGTGCCAGCAGCCCCATGGACAGGGATACAGATACGCAGTATTTT. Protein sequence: CASSPMDRDTDTQYF.

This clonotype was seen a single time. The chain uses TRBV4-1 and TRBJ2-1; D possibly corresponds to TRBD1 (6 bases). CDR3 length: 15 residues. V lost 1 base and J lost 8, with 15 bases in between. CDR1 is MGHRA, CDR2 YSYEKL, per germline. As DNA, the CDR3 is TGCGCCAGCAGCCAAGCCGGGACACCTGCCGATGAGCAGTTCTTC. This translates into CASSQAGTPADEQFF.

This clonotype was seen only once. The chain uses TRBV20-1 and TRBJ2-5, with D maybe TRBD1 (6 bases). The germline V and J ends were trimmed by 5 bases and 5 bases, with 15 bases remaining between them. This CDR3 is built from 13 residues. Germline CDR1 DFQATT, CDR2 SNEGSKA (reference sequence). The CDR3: CSARQGLRETQYF. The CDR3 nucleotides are TGCAGTGCTCGGCAGGGGTTGCGGGAGACCCAGTACTTC.

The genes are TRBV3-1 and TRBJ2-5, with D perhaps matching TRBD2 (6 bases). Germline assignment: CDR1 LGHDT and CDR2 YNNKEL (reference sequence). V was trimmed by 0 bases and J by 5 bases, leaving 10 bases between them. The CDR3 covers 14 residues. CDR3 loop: CASSQEPEGETQYF. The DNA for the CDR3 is TGTGCCAGCAGCCAAGAGCCGGAGGGGGAGACCCAGTACTTC.

The CDR3 DNA follows: TGTGCCAGCAGCTACAGGGGCGGTGAGCAGTTCTTC. This encodes CASSYRGGEQFF. The chain combines TRBV3-1 with TRBJ2-1; 7 bases map to TRBD1. The germline CDR1 and CDR2 sequences are LGHDT and YNNKEL (reference sequence). J lost 9 bases, V lost 5 bases, and 4 bases had no gene match. This CDR3 spans 12 amino acids.

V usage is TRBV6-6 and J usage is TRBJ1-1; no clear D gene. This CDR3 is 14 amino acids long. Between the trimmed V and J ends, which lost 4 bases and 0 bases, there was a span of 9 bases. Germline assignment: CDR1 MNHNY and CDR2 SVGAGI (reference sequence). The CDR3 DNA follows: TGTGCCAGCAGTTTTGAACGCCTGAACACTGAAGCTTTCTTT. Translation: CASSFERLNTEAFF.

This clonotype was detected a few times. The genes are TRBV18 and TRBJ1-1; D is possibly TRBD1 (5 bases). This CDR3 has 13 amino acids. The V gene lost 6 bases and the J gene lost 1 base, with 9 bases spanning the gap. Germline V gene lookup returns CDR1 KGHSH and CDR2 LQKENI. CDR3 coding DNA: TGTGCCAGCTCGCGGGACCCGAACACTGAAGCTTTCTTT. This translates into CASSRDPNTEAFF.

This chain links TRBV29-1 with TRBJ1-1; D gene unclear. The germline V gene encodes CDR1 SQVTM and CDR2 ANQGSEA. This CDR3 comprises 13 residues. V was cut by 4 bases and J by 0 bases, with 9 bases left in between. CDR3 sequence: CSVAWGLNTEAFF. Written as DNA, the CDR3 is TGCAGCGTTGCGTGGGGTCTGAACACTGAAGCTTTCTTT.

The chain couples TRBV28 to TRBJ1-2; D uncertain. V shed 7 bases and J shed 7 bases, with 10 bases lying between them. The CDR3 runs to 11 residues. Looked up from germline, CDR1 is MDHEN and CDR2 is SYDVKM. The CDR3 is CASTAARGYTF. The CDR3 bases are TGTGCCAGCACCGCGGCCCGTGGCTACACCTTC.

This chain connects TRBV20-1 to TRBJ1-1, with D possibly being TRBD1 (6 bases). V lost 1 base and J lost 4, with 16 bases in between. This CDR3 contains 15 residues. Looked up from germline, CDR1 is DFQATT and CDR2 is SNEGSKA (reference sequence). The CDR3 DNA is TGCAGTGCTAGAGTGGGACACGGAGGGGGCACTGAAGCTTTCTTT. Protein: CSARVGHGGGTEAFF.

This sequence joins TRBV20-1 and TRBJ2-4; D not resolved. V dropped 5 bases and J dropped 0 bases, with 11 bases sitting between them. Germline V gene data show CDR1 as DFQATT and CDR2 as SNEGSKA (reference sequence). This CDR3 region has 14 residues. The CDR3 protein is CSAPVTLAKNIQYF. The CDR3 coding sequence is TGCAGTGCTCCGGTCACTTTAGCCAAAAACATTCAGTACTTC.

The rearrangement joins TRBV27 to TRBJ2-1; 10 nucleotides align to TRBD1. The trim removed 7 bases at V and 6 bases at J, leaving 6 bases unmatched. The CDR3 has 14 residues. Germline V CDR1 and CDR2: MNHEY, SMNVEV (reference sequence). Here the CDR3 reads CASNRDRGPNEQFF. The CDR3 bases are TGTGCCAGCAACCGGGACAGGGGCCCCAATGAGCAGTTCTTC.

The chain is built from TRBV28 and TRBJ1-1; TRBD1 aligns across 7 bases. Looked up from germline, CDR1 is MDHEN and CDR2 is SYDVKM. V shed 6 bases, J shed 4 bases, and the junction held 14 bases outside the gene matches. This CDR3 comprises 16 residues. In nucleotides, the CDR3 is TGTGCCAGCAGCAGGGGGGGCGGGAAGGCGATCACTGAAGCTTTCTTT. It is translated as CASSRGGGKAITEAFF.

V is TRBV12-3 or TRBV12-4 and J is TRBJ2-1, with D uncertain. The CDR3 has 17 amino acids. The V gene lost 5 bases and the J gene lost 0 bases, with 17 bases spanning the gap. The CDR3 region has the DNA TGTGCCAGCAGTGCCCACACAAGTTTCGGCTCCTACAATGAGCAGTTCTTC. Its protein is CASSAHTSFGSYNEQFF.